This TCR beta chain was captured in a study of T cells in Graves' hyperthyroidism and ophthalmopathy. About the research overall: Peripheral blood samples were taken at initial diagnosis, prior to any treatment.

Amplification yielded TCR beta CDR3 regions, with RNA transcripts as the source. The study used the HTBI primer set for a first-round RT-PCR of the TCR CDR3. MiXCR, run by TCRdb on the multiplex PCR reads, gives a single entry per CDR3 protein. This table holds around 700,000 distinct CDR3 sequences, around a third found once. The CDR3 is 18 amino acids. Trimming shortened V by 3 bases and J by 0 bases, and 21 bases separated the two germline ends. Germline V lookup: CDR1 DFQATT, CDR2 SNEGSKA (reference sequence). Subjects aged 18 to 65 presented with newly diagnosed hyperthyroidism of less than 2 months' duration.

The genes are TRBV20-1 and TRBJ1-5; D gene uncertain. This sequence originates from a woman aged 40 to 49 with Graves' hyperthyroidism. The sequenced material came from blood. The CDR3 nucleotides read TGCAGTGCTAGGTCTCACCTAGCGGGAGGGTATAGCAATCAGCCCCAGCATTTT. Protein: CSARSHLAGGYSNQPQHF.